The TCR beta chain described here comes from a study of T cell responses to AZD1222 COVID-19 vaccine. The junction had 8 bases not matched to a gene; V was cut back by 6 bases and J by 7 bases. This CDR3 spans 14 amino acids. CDR1 is MNHEY, CDR2 SVGAGI, per germline. The assay was immunoSEQ multiplex PCR, and TCRdb's table has in-frame clones only and misses some. The repertoire holds 200,000 to 250,000 clones, with roughly 91% as singletons. The source material was peripheral blood, sampled on day 0 of MenACWY control vaccination. The chain links TRBV6-5 to TRBJ2-2; 7 bases are a match to TRBD1. The sequence came from an adult in good health. CDR3 bases: TGTGCCAGCAGAAATACAGGGGTATACGGGGAGCTGTTTTTT. It specifies CASRNTGVYGELFF.